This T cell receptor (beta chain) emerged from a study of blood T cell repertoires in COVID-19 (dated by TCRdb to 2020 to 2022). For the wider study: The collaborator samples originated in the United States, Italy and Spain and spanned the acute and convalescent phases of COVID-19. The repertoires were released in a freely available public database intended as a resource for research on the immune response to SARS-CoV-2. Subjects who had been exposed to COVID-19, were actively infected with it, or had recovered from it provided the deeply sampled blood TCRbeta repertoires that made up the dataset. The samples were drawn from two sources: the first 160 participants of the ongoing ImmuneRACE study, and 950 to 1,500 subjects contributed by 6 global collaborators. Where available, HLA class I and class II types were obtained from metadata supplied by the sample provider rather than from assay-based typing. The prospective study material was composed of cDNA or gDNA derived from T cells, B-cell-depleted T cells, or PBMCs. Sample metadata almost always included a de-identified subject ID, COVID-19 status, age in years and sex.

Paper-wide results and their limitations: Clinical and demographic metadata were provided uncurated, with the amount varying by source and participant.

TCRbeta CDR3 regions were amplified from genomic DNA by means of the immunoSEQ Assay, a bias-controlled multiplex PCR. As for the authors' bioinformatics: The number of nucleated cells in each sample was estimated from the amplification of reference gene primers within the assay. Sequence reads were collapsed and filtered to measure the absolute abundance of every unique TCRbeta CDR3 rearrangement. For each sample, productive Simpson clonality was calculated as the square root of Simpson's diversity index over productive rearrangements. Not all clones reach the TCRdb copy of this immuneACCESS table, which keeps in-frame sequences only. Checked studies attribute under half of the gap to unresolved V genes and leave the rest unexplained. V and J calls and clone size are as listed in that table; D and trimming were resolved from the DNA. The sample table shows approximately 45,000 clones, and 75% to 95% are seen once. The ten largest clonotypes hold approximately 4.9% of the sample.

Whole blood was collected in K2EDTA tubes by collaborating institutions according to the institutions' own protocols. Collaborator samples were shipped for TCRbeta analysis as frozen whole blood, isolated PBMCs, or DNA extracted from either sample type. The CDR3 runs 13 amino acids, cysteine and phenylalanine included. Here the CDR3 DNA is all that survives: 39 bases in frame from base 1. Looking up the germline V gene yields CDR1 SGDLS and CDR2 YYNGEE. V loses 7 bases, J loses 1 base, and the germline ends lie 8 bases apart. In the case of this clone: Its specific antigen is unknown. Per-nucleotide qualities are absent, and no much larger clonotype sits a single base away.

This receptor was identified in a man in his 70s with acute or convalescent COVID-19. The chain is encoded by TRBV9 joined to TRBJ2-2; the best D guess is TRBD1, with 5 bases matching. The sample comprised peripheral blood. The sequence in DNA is TGTGCCAGCCAACAGGAGAACACCGGGGAGCTGTTTTTT. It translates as CASQQENTGELFF.